The 24 T cell receptor beta chains below were found in one sample sequenced in a study of Graves' ophthalmopathy and Graves' hyperthyroidism. Amplification of TCR beta CDR3 regions used RNA transcripts. First-round RT-PCR used HTBI primers; second-round multiplex PCR followed. TCRdb fed the multiplex PCR reads into MiXCR, producing one record per CDR3 protein. The data contain about 500,000 distinct CDR3 sequences, 35% to 45% of them singletons. The sample consisted of peripheral blood or thyroid tissue (not recorded which). All receptors come from an adult man with Graves' hyperthyroidism.

Details on this clonotype: A read error is possible here, since a much larger clone lies one base away. The chain recombines TRBV10-3 with TRBJ1-1; D gene uncertain. There are 15 residues in the CDR3. The germline gives CDR1 ENHRY, CDR2 SYGVKD. Here the CDR3 reads CASSYDGPQDTEAFF. The CDR3 bases are TGTGCCAGCAGTTACGATGGGCCGCAAGACACTGAAGCTTTCTTT.

To note about this clonotype: This sequence may be a read error, since a much larger clone differs from it by one base. The conserved phenylalanine or tryptophan normally closing the CDR3 is absent here, so this likely arose from a read error. The chain links TRBV19 to TRBJ1-2; a possible D gene is TRBD1 (6 bases). This CDR3 comprises 14 residues. Deletions cut 5 bases from V and 4 bases from J, with 14 bases between. Germline CDR1 LNHDA, CDR2 SQIVND (reference sequence). The CDR3 DNA sequence: TGTGCCAGTAGTCGTACAGGGACTCCCTATGGCTACACCCTC. It yields the protein CASSRTGTPYGYTL.

This clonotype has just a few counts. J is TRBJ2-3 and V is TRBV9; 7 bases align to TRBD2. With V trimmed by 4 bases and J by 0 bases, 2 bases remained unmatched. Per the germline V gene, CDR1 is SGDLS and CDR2 is YYNGEE. The CDR3 runs to 14 residues. CDR3 DNA sequence: TGTGCCAGCAGCCGCGGGGGAAGCACAGATACGCAGTATTTT. It specifies CASSRGGSTDTQYF.

This clonotype has more than one count but fewer than ten. V usage is TRBV24-1 and J usage is TRBJ2-1; possible D gene TRBD1, 6 bases. Germline lookup yields CDR1 KGHDR and CDR2 SFDVKD. V lost 5 bases, J lost 10 bases, and 11 bases lay in between. This CDR3 has 12 amino acids. CDR3 DNA sequence: TGTGCCACCAGTGGCAGGGGTGTAGAGCAGTTCTTC. This gives the protein CATSGRGVEQFF.

This clonotype was detected only once. The V gene is TRBV15, the J gene TRBJ2-7; 7 positions match TRBD1. V gave up 4 bases and J gave up 6 bases; unmatched junction bases: 9. Germline V gene sequence: CDR1 LNHNV, CDR2 YYDKDF (reference sequence). The CDR3 totals 14 residues. DNA for the CDR3: TGTGCCACCAGCACCACTTTACACAGGGGCGAGCAGTACTTC. Encoded protein: CATSTTLHRGEQYF.

The chain links TRBV25-1 to TRBJ1-2; D not resolved. The CDR3 is 12 amino acids. The V end lost 6 bases, the J end lost 1 base, and 6 bases lay between the germline ends. Germline lookup yields CDR1 MGHDK and CDR2 SYGVNS. CDR3 nucleotides: TGTGCCAGCAGCGGAATTAACTATGGCTACACCTTC. Protein: CASSGINYGYTF.

The chain employs TRBV5-1 and TRBJ2-7; D is ambiguous. Looked up from germline, CDR1 is SGHRS and CDR2 is YFSETQ. V was trimmed by 0 bases and J by 4 bases, leaving 11 bases between them. CDR3 length: 14 amino acids. The CDR3: CASSLASDYYEQYF. In DNA form, the CDR3 reads TGCGCCAGCAGCTTGGCATCCGATTATTACGAGCAGTACTTC.

Ten or more counts support this clonotype. The gene calls are TRBV5-1 and TRBJ2-7, with 8 nucleotides matching TRBD1. Germline values: CDR1 SGHRS, CDR2 YFSETQ. The V and J ends lost 1 base and 4 bases, in that order; junction bases with no gene match: 4. The CDR3 has 14 amino acids. The CDR3 here is CASSLTGGRYEQYF. In nucleotides, the CDR3 is TGCGCCAGCAGCTTGACAGGGGGACGATACGAGCAGTACTTC.

This clonotype was counted a single time. The chain recombines TRBV29-1 with TRBJ2-5, with D possibly being TRBD2 (5 bases). CDR1 is SQVTM and CDR2 is ANQGSEA in the germline V gene. This CDR3 is built from 14 residues. The V end lost 8 bases, the J end lost 5 bases, and 21 bases lay between the germline ends. CDR3 in DNA: TGCAGCAGTCCCTACTCTTACGGGGATGAGACCCAGTACTTC. This sequence encodes CSSPYSYGDETQYF.

The V call is TRBV7-9, the J call TRBJ1-2; D is unclear. The length of the CDR3 is 16 residues. Germline V CDR1 and CDR2: SEHNR, FQNEAQ (reference sequence). With 5 bases removed from V and 3 bases from J, the gap between germline ends came to 19 bases. CDR3 amino acids: CASSLLAQAGYYGYTF. The CDR3 DNA reads TGTGCCAGCAGCCTACTAGCGCAGGCGGGTTACTATGGCTACACCTTC. The variable domain in full, with the rest retrieved from reference TRBV7-9 and TRBJ1-2, is DTGVSQNPRHKITKRGQNVTFRCDPISEHNRLYWYRQTLGQGPEFLTYFQNEAQLEKSRLLSDRFSAERPKGSFSTLEIQRTEQGDSAMYLCASSLLAQAGYYGYTFGSGTRLTVV.

This clonotype was counted ten times or more. The chain has TRBV10-2 and TRBJ1-1; D is possibly TRBD1 (6 bases). V lost 6 bases to trimming and J lost 4 bases, with 15 bases between them. Germline CDR1 and CDR2: WSHSY and SAAADI. This CDR3 spans 14 amino acids. The CDR3 DNA sequence: TGCGCCAGCAGCATACAGGGTCTTTTCACTGAAGCTTTCTTT. Encoded protein: CASSIQGLFTEAFF.

Comment on this clonotype: A much larger clone differs from this one at a single base, so this may be a read error. The chain uses TRBV2 and TRBJ1-1; 12 nucleotides line up with TRBD1. Germline-derived CDR1 and CDR2 are SNHLY and FYNNEI. This CDR3 is 14 amino acids long. The CDR3 DNA is TGTGCCAGCAATAGGGACAGGGGGCTGACTGAAGCTCTCTTT. Translating it yields CASNRDRGLTEALF.

There are a few counts of this clonotype. This chain connects TRBV7-8 to TRBJ2-7, with TRBD1 identical over 7 bases. The DNA end is a closer match to TRBJ2-1, so the J assignment may be wrong. The CDR3 sequence is 14 residues long. Germline V gene data show CDR1 as SGHVS and CDR2 as FQNEAQ. DNA of the CDR3: TGTGCCAGCAGCTTAGAGGGACAGCCTAGGGAGCAGTTCTTC. Protein: CASSLEGQPREQFF.

The rearrangement joins TRBV7-2 to TRBJ2-2; D not resolved. Germline loops: CDR1 SGHTA, CDR2 FQGNSA. CDR3 length: 13 amino acids. Trimming stripped 6 bases from V and 9 bases from J, with 14 bases between. The CDR3 region is CASRVGVGRELFF. The CDR3 DNA is TGTGCCAGCAGAGTCGGCGTTGGCCGGGAGCTGTTTTTT. The full variable domain, rest sourced from reference TRBV7-2 and TRBJ2-2, is GAGVSQSPSNKVTEKGKDVELRCDPISGHTALYWYRQSLGQGLEFLIYFQGNSAPDKSGLPSDRFSAERTGGSVSTLTIQRTQQEDSAVYLCASRVGVGRELFFGEGSRLTVL.

This chain links TRBV10-3 with TRBJ2-3; 7 bases match TRBD1. Losses at the gene ends were 10 bases for V and 2 bases for J; bases not matched to a gene: 12. The CDR3 has 15 amino acids. Germline CDR1 reads ENHRY; CDR2 reads SYGVKD. CDR3 loop: CATRAGQAPTDTQYF. CDR3 DNA: TGTGCCACCAGGGCAGGACAGGCCCCCACAGATACGCAGTATTTT.

This clonotype occurred many times. The rearrangement joins TRBV10-3 to TRBJ1-4, with D possibly matching TRBD1 (5 bases). The CDR3 contains 15 residues. Germline CDR1 reads ENHRY; CDR2 reads SYGVKD. Trimming shortened V by 0 bases and J by 8 bases, and 13 bases separated the two germline ends. The CDR3 nucleotides are TGTGCCATCAGTGAGTCTTGGCAGGGAAGGGAAAAACTGTTTTTT. Protein product: CAISESWQGREKLFF.

Comment on this clonotype: Given a much more abundant clone one base away, this may be a read error. The V call is TRBV2, the J call TRBJ2-2; D might be TRBD1 or TRBD2, each matching 5 bases. The CDR3 length is 12 residues. Germline CDR1 is SNHLY and CDR2 is FYNNEI. The DNA for the CDR3 is TGTGTCAGCATTGGGGACCCCGGGGAGCTGTTTTTT. Its protein product is CVSIGDPGELFF.

The rearrangement joins TRBV13 to TRBJ2-2; D not certain. Trimming took 2 bases from V and 6 from J, leaving 13 bases between them. CDR3 size: 15 residues. CDR1 is PRHDT, CDR2 FYEKMQ, per germline (reference sequence). The CDR3: CASSLSFSSPGELFF. The CDR3 nucleotides read TGTGCCAGCAGCTTATCTTTCTCCTCCCCCGGGGAGCTGTTTTTT.

J is TRBJ2-1 and V is TRBV12-3 or TRBV12-4, with D unresolved. The CDR3 has 15 amino acids. Deletions cut 6 bases from V and 0 bases from J, with 12 bases between. CDR3 region: CASSGQRSSYNEQFF. The CDR3 nucleotides are TGTGCCAGCAGCGGGCAGAGAAGCTCCTACAATGAGCAGTTCTTC.

This clonotype was detected many times. J is TRBJ1-4 and V is TRBV7-9; 10 bases are a match to TRBD1. CDR3 length: 14 residues. J gave up 6 bases and V 5 bases, and 3 bases lay outside the gene matches. Germline V gene data show CDR1 as SEHNR and CDR2 as FQNEAQ (reference sequence). In DNA, the CDR3 is TGTGCCAGCAGCCGGGACAGGGGAGATGAAAAACTGTTTTTT. Residues: CASSRDRGDEKLFF.

This clonotype was detected a few times. The chain is built from TRBV7-9 and TRBJ2-7; no definite D call. The J call could be wrong; TRBJ2-1 is a better fit for the DNA end. The CDR3 spans 13 residues. Germline values: CDR1 SEHNR, CDR2 FQNEAQ (reference sequence). CDR3 in DNA: TGTGCCAGCAGCTTAGCATGGGCCAATGAGCAGTTCTTC. Translated: CASSLAWANEQFF.

This clonotype appeared a single time. The chain is built from TRBV10-3 and TRBJ2-7, with 9 bases fitting TRBD1. Germline V gene data show CDR1 as ENHRY and CDR2 as SYGVKD. V was pared by 9 bases and J by 6 bases, with 12 bases of the junction left unmatched. The CDR3 is 14 residues long. In DNA, the CDR3 is TGTGCCATTTCTACTCGGGACAGGGCCCGCGAGCAGTACTTC. Its protein product is CAISTRDRAREQYF.

This clonotype has a count of ten or more. The chain is built from TRBV20-1 and TRBJ1-1, with TRBD1 as a possible D gene (6 bases). In germline, CDR1 is DFQATT, CDR2 SNEGSKA (reference sequence). This CDR3 region has 12 residues. Trimming stripped 5 bases from V and 4 bases from J, with 11 bases between. Written as DNA, the CDR3 is TGCAGTGCTTTACAGGGCCCCACTGAAGCTTTCTTT. This sequence encodes CSALQGPTEAFF.

As regards this clonotype: This may be a read error, as it is one base from a much larger clone. The chain uses TRBV7-2 and TRBJ1-1; 8 positions agree with TRBD1. Germline V gene data show CDR1 as SGHTA and CDR2 as FQGNSA. V lost 4 bases and J lost 2; bases outside the gene matches: 9. The CDR3 length is 16 residues. The CDR3 loop is CASSSNRGGINTEAFF. Here the CDR3 DNA reads TGTGCCAGCAGCTCAAACAGGGGGGGCATCAACACTGAAGCTTTCTTT.